The 19 T cell receptor beta chains given below trace back to one sample, sequenced in a study of siplizumab effects on memory and regulatory T cells. Sequenced by immunoSEQ multiplex PCR; TCRdb stores in-frame clones only, minus some. This table holds approximately 100,000 clones, roughly 92% found once. What was sequenced was Tregs sorted from blood. The source of these receptors is a human donor in good health.

The chain combines TRBV7-9 with TRBJ2-3; no reliable D call. CDR1 is SEHNR, CDR2 FQNEAQ, per germline (reference sequence). CDR3 length: 12 residues. The V and J ends lost 5 bases and 2 bases respectively, with 5 bases between them. CDR3 residues: CASSKLTDTQYF. The DNA of the CDR3 is TGTGCCAGCAGCAAACTCACAGATACGCAGTATTTT.

The chain is built from TRBV5-8 and TRBJ1-5, with D unresolved. This CDR3 comprises 14 residues. Trimming took 3 bases from V and 1 from J, leaving 8 bases between them. Germline V gives CDR1 SGHTS, CDR2 YDEGEE. CDR3 protein: CASSSYQSNQPQHF. CDR3 sequence (DNA): TGTGCCAGCAGCTCCTACCAAAGCAATCAGCCCCAGCATTTT.

The CDR3: CASKWTANTEAFF. The CDR3 DNA sequence: TGTGCCAGTAAGTGGACGGCGAACACTGAAGCTTTCTTT. The chain carries TRBV19 and TRBJ1-1; D ambiguous. Germline CDR1 is LNHDA and CDR2 is SQIVND (reference sequence). Trimming took 7 bases from V and 1 from J, leaving 10 bases between them. The CDR3 runs to 13 residues.

A single count supports this clone. The V call is TRBV29-1, the J call TRBJ1-1; weak D call: TRBD1 (5 bases). CDR3 length: 14 residues. Germline lookup yields CDR1 SQVTM and CDR2 ANQGSEA. Between the trimmed V and J ends, which lost 7 bases and 1 base, there was a span of 16 bases. For the CDR3, the DNA is TGCAGCGCTCCACAGTTGGGGGGGAACACTGAAGCTTTCTTT. Translating gives CSAPQLGGNTEAFF. Full variable domain (outside the CDR3, taken from reference TRBV29-1 and TRBJ1-1): SAVISQKPSRDICQRGTSLTIQCQVDSQVTMMFWYRQQPGQSLTLIATANQGSEATYESGFVIDKFPISRPNLTFSTLTVSNMSPEDSSIYLCSAPQLGGNTEAFFGQGTRLTVV.

In its sample, this clone was seen a few times. The chain joins TRBV14 to TRBJ1-2; D call uncertain. Germline V gene lookup returns CDR1 SGHDN and CDR2 FVKESK. Trimming stripped 0 bases from V and 2 bases from J, with 7 bases between. This CDR3 is 14 amino acids long. In DNA form, the CDR3 reads TGTGCCAGCAGCCAAGATGCGATAAACTATGGCTACACCTTC. Translation gives CASSQDAINYGYTF.

V gene TRBV6-1 combines with J gene TRBJ2-7, with TRBD1 matching 7 bases. This CDR3 has 12 residues. Germline CDR1 reads MNHNS; CDR2 reads SASEGT. Trimming took 8 bases from V and 4 from J; bases not matched to a gene: 5. The CDR3 sequence is CASRQGGYEQYF. The DNA of the CDR3 is TGTGCCAGCCGACAGGGTGGGTACGAGCAGTACTTC.

This clone has more than one count but fewer than ten. The CDR3 reads CASSPPGQYGAFF. The CDR3 DNA is TGTGCCAGCTCACCGCCCGGACAGTATGGGGCTTTCTTT. The chain carries TRBV18 and TRBJ1-1; possibly TRBD1 for D (6 bases). The CDR3 totals 13 residues. Per germline, CDR1 KGHSH and CDR2 LQKENI. V shed 3 bases and J shed 11 bases, with 16 bases lying between them.

This rearrangement joins TRBV6-5 to TRBJ1-2; a weak D match, TRBD1 (5 bases). The CDR3 is 12 residues long. Trimming stripped 2 bases from V and 7 bases from J, with 8 bases between. Germline CDR1 reads MNHEY; CDR2 reads SVGAGI. CDR3 nucleotides: TGTGCCAGCAGTTACGATAGGGGTGGCTACACCTTC. Translation gives CASSYDRGGYTF.

This rearrangement joins TRBV7-9 to TRBJ2-7; 7 nucleotides align to TRBD2. V dropped 6 bases and J dropped 2; count of bases not matched to a gene: 7. Germline values: CDR1 SEHNR, CDR2 FQNEAQ (reference sequence). CDR3 length equals 14 residues. The CDR3 is CASSMGLPPYEQYF. CDR3 nucleotide sequence: TGTGCCAGCAGTATGGGACTACCGCCCTACGAGCAGTACTTC.

The genes are TRBV5-1 and TRBJ1-2; D is possibly TRBD1 (5 bases). The V end was cut by 4 bases, the J end by 5 bases, with 15 bases between. CDR1 SGHRS and CDR2 YFSETQ come from the germline V gene. The CDR3 spans 14 residues. The CDR3 coding sequence is TGCGCCAGCAGCCCCTCTGGGACGGAATATGGCTACACCTTC. Its protein is CASSPSGTEYGYTF.

V gene TRBV7-2 combines with J gene TRBJ2-1; D gene unclear. Trimming pared 2 bases from V and 8 bases from J, leaving 4 bases between. Germline V CDR1 and CDR2: SGHTA, FQGNSA. This CDR3 is built from 11 residues. The CDR3 protein is CASSLLYEQFF. The CDR3 nucleotides read TGTGCCAGCAGCTTACTCTATGAGCAGTTCTTC.

The genes are TRBV6-1 and TRBJ2-1; D is ambiguous. Germline loops: CDR1 MNHNS, CDR2 SASEGT. V lost 4 bases, J lost 8 bases, and 6 bases lay in between. The CDR3 has 11 residues. CDR3 sequence reads: CASSGVDEQFF. In DNA, the CDR3 is TGTGCCAGCAGTGGAGTCGATGAGCAGTTCTTC.

This rearrangement joins TRBV5-6 to TRBJ2-2, with TRBD1 matching over 7 bases. Germline V gene sequence: CDR1 SGHDT, CDR2 YYEEEE. This CDR3 spans 17 amino acids. V trimming: 4 bases; J trimming: 3 bases; junction bases outside the gene matches: 12. This chain's CDR3 is CASSLGPTGAYTGELFF. The CDR3 coding sequence is TGTGCCAGCAGCCTGGGCCCCACAGGGGCTTACACCGGGGAGCTGTTTTTT. Full variable domain (rest looked up from reference TRBV5-6 and TRBJ2-2): DAGVTQSPTHLIKTRGQQVTLRCSPKSGHDTVSWYQQALGQGPQFIFQYYEEEERQRGNFPDRFSGHQFPNYSSELNVNALLLGDSALYLCASSLGPTGAYTGELFFGEGSRLTVL.

The chain combines TRBV27 with TRBJ1-2; the D gene is possibly TRBD1 (5 bases). The CDR3 contains 16 residues. V lost 0 bases to trimming and J lost 4 bases, with 15 bases between them. In germline, CDR1 is MNHEY, CDR2 SMNVEV (reference sequence). DNA for the CDR3: TGTGCCAGCAGTTTATCGCTCGCAGGGCTGGTCTATGGCTACACCTTC. Encoded protein: CASSLSLAGLVYGYTF.

The J gene is TRBJ2-1, the V gene TRBV19, with D perhaps TRBD1 (5 bases). Germline assignment: CDR1 LNHDA and CDR2 SQIVND (reference sequence). The CDR3 is made up of 11 amino acids. Trimming stripped 8 bases from V and 7 bases from J, with 9 bases between. This CDR3 reads CASQQVNEQFF. CDR3 coding DNA: TGTGCCAGTCAACAGGTGAATGAGCAGTTCTTC.

The rearrangement links TRBV7-9 to TRBJ2-7; D not certain. Germline V CDR1 and CDR2: SEHNR, FQNEAQ (reference sequence). The CDR3 consists of 12 residues. V was pared by 5 bases and J by 3 bases, with 8 bases between. CDR3 sequence (DNA): TGTGCCAGCAGCCGACAAAACTACGAGCAGTACTTC. It is translated as CASSRQNYEQYF.

This clone came up once. This chain uses TRBV12-5 with TRBJ1-1; D gene uncertain. The CDR3 consists of 13 residues. V gave up 5 bases and J gave up 10 bases, with 17 bases separating them. Germline V lookup: CDR1 LGHNT, CDR2 FRNRAP. CDR3 nucleotide sequence: TGTGCTAGTGGTCACCAGACCGGTCTTCGAGCTTTCTTT. This encodes CASGHQTGLRAFF.

The chain is built from TRBV2 and TRBJ2-1; D is uncertain. With 5 bases removed from V and 0 bases from J, the gap between germline ends came to 14 bases. The CDR3 is made up of 16 amino acids. Germline lookup yields CDR1 SNHLY and CDR2 FYNNEI. The CDR3 reads CASSSNYRSSYNEQFF. For the CDR3, the DNA is TGTGCCAGCAGTTCTAACTATCGAAGCTCCTACAATGAGCAGTTCTTC. Combining the CDR3 with reference TRBV2 and TRBJ2-1 gives the whole variable domain EPEVTQTPSHQVTQMGQEVILRCVPISNHLYFYWYRQILGQKVEFLVSFYNNEISEKSEIFDDQFSVERPDGSNFTLKIRSTKLEDSAMYFCASSSNYRSSYNEQFFGPGTRLTVL.

The chain uses TRBV10-3 and TRBJ2-1; 7 nucleotides agree with TRBD1. From germline, CDR1 is ENHRY and CDR2 SYGVKD. Trimming removed 4 bases from V and 9 bases from J; junction bases left unmatched: 3. The CDR3 contains 12 residues. CDR3 protein: CAISGSGGEQFF. For the CDR3, the DNA is TGTGCCATCAGTGGGTCAGGGGGTGAGCAGTTCTTC.